This TCR beta chain was captured by sequencing in a study of PD-L1 blockade in urothelial cancer. Study summary: Before enrollment, 0 to 3 chemotherapy regimens had been given to patients.

Produced via immunoSEQ multiplex PCR; TCRdb's table is partial and in-frame only. The sample yields about 30,000 clones, roughly 80% seen once. CDR3 length: 15 amino acids. V lost 6 bases, J lost 7 bases, and 12 bases stayed unmatched. CDR1 is SGHTA, CDR2 FQGNSA, per germline. V usage is TRBV7-2 and J usage is TRBJ2-3; 8 bases map to TRBD2. The sequence came from a man in his fifties or sixties with urothelial cancer. The sample here was PBMCs, taken around atezolizumab (anti-PD-L1) treatment. For the CDR3, the DNA is TGTGCCAGCAGATATAGCGGGACTCCACAACATACGCAGTATTTT. This gives the protein CASRYSGTPQHTQYF.